This T cell receptor beta chain stems from a study of shared clonotypes between healthy human individuals. The investigators split CD4+ cells into a CD45RA+ naive subset and a CD45RA-negative memory subset. The assay was immunoSEQ multiplex PCR, and TCRdb's table has in-frame clones only and misses some. The table shows about 980,000 clones, with less than 85% occurring only once. Only one count was recorded for this clone. The length of the CDR3 is 15 residues. Trimming took 0 bases from V and 3 from J, leaving 12 bases between them. In germline, CDR1 is SGHRS, CDR2 YFSETQ. What was sequenced was memory CD4+ T cells sorted from blood. Sample subset: CD45RA-negative fraction. The gene calls are TRBV5-1 and TRBJ2-5, with a weak D call TRBD2 (5 bases). This clonotype originated in a man younger than 35 in good health. The CDR3: CASSLGTSLKETQYF. CDR3 coding DNA: TGCGCCAGCAGCTTGGGAACTAGTCTAAAAGAGACCCAGTACTTC.